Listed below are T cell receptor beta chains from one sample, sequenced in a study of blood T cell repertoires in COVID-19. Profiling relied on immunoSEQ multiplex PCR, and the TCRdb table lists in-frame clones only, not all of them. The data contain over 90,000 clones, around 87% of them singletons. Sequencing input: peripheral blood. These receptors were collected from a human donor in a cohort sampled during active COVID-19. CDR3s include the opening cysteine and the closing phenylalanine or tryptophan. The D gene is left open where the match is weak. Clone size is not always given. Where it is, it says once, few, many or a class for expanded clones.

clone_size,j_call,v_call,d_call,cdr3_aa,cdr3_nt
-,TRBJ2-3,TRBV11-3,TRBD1,CASSKDRGRTDTQYF,TGTGCCAGCAGCAAGGACAGGGGTCGCACAGATACGCAGTATTTT
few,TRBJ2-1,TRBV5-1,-,CASSLALSGDGEQFF,TGCGCCAGCAGCTTGGCCTTGTCGGGGGACGGTGAGCAGTTCTTC
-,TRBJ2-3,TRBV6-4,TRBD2,CASSDSFGRGMNTDTQYF,TGTGCCAGCAGTGACTCATTTGGGCGGGGGATGAACACAGATACGCAGTATTTT
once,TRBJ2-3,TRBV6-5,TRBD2,CASRRGVRTDTQYF,TGTGCCAGCCGCCGGGGGGTCCGCACAGATACGCAGTATTTT
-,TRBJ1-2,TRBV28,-,CASRVGAYGYTF,TGTGCCAGCAGGGTTGGGGCCTATGGCTACACCTTC
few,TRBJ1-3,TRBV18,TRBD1,CASSADRGPGNTIYF,TGTGCCAGCTCAGCGGACAGGGGGCCGGGAAACACCATATATTTT
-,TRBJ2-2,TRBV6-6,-,CASRYITGRNTGELFF,TGTGCCAGCAGATACATCACAGGCCGGAACACCGGGGAGCTGTTTTTT
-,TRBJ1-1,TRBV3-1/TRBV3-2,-,CASSPTPEYTGTEAFF,TGTGCCAGCAGCCCAACACCTGAATACACGGGAACTGAAGCTTTCTTT
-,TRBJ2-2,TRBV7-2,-,CASSLGGLINTGELFF,TGTGCCAGCAGCTTAGGGGGACTCATTAACACCGGGGAGCTGTTTTTT
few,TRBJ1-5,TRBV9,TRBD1,CASSGGTGGHQPQHF,TGTGCCAGCAGCGGTGGGACAGGGGGCCATCAGCCCCAGCATTTT
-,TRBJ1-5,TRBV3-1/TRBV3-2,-,CASSQGAVNQPQHF,TGTGCCAGCAGCCAAGGGGCCGTCAATCAGCCCCAGCATTTT
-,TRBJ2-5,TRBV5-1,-,CASSPPQKETQYF,TGCGCCAGCAGCCCCCCCCAAAAAGAGACCCAGTACTTC
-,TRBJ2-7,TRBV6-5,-,CASSERYEQYF,TGTGCCAGCTCAGAGCGCTACGAGCAGTACTTC
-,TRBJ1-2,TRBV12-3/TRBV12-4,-,CASSYALSYGYTF,TGTGCCAGCAGCTACGCCCTTTCCTATGGCTACACCTTC
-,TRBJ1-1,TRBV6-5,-,CASSYDRGNTEAFF,TGTGCCAGCAGTTACGACCGAGGGAACACTGAAGCTTTCTTT
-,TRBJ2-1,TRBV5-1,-,CASSLAPRTRSYNEQFF,TGCGCCAGCAGCTTGGCCCCTAGAACCCGCTCCTACAATGAGCAGTTCTTC
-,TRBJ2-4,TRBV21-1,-,CAIRDTKNIQYF,TGTGCCATCCGGGACACCAAAAACATTCAGTACTTC
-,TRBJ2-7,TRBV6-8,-,CASSIAPPGSYSYEQYF,TGTGCCAGCAGCATAGCTCCGCCGGGGTCCTACTCCTACGAGCAGTACTTC
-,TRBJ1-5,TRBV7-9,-,CASSVSQLFGQPQHF,TGTGCCAGCAGCGTATCACAGTTGTTCGGCCAGCCCCAGCATTTT
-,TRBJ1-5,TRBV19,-,CARTDPGQPQHF,TGTGCCAGAACGGACCCGGGACAACCCCAGCATTTT
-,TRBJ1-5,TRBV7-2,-,CASSLGTGNSNQPQHF,TGTGCCAGCAGCTTAGGTACAGGGAATAGCAATCAGCCCCAGCATTTT
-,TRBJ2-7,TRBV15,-,CATSRDSLSEQYF,TGTGCCACCAGCAGAGATTCCCTTTCCGAGCAGTACTTC
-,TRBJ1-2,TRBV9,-,CASSVDPTLGNYGYTF,TGTGCCAGCAGCGTAGATCCCACACTAGGGAACTATGGCTACACCTTC
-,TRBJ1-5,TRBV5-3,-,CARSSPLSPCNQPQHF,TGTGCCAGAAGCTCCCCCCTAAGCCCGTGCAATCAGCCCCAGCATTTT
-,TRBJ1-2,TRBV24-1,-,CATSEGDKEGGYTF,TGTGCCACCAGTGAAGGGGACAAAGAAGGTGGCTACACCTTC
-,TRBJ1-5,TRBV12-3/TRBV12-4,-,CASSLGLNQPQHF,TGTGCCAGCAGTTTGGGCCTCAATCAGCCCCAGCATTTT
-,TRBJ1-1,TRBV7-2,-,CASSFGLYTEAFF,TGTGCCAGCAGCTTCGGTCTCTACACTGAAGCTTTCTTT
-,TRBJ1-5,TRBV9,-,CASSVVRVGGRNSNQPQHF,TGTGCCAGCAGCGTAGTCCGGGTCGGAGGGAGAAATAGCAATCAGCCCCAGCATTTT
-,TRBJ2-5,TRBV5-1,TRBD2,CASMETSGGRRETQYF,TGCGCCAGCATGGAGACTAGCGGGGGTCGCCGGGAGACCCAGTACTTC
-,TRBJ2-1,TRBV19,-,CASSPYTSLSSYNEQFF,TGTGCCAGTAGTCCGTACACTAGTTTAAGCTCCTACAATGAGCAGTTCTTC
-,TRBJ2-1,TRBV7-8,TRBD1,CASSPGQGPSPYNEQFF,TGTGCCAGCAGCCCGGGACAGGGACCGTCCCCCTACAATGAGCAGTTCTTC
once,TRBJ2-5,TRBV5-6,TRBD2,CASSFLAGSRETQYF,TGTGCCAGCAGCTTCCTAGCGGGTAGCCGGGAGACCCAGTACTTC
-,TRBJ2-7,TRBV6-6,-,CASRARTAPYEQYF,TGTGCCAGCAGAGCAAGGACTGCTCCCTACGAGCAGTACTTC
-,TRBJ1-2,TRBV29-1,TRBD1,CSVWVTGNYGYTF,TGCAGCGTGTGGGTGACAGGGAACTATGGCTACACCTTC
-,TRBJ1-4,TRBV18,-,CASSPDTGEKLFF,TGTGCCAGCTCACCGGACACAGGGGAAAAACTGTTTTTT
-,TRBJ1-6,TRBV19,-,CASSSPAARGNSPLHF,TGTGCCAGTAGTTCACCGGCCGCGAGAGGTAATTCACCCCTCCACTTT
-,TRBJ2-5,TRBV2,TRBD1,CASRGGQGGRETQYF,TGTGCCAGCAGAGGGGGACAGGGTGGTCGAGAGACCCAGTACTTC
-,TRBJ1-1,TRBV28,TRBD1,CASSSSGGSTEAFF,TGTGCCAGCAGTTCCTCAGGGGGTTCCACTGAAGCTTTCTTT
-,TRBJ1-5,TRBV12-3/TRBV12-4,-,CASSQSHNQPQHF,TGTGCCAGCAGTCAGTCCCATAATCAGCCCCAGCATTTT
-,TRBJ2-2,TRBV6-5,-,CASSLTGELFF,TGTGCCAGTTCCCTCACCGGGGAGCTGTTTTTT
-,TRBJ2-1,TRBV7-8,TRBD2,CASSVASGGGVQFF,TGTGCCAGCAGCGTAGCTAGCGGGGGAGGGGTGCAGTTCTTC
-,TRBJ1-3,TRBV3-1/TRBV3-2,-,CASSQGSGGYTIYF,TGTGCCAGCAGCCAAGGCAGTGGGGGGTACACCATATATTTT
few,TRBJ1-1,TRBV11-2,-,CASCRMPGGTEAFF,TGTGCCAGCTGCCGGATGCCCGGGGGAACTGAAGCTTTCTTT
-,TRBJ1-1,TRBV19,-,CASSLPGTEAFF,TGTGCCAGTAGTCTCCCAGGCACTGAAGCTTTCTTT
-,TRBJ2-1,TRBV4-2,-,CASSQDYVPYNEQFF,TGTGCCAGCAGCCAAGACTACGTCCCGTACAATGAGCAGTTCTTC
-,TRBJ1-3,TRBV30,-,CAWGGSGNTIYF,TGTGCCTGGGGCGGCTCTGGAAACACCATATATTTT
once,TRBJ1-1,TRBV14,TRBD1,CASSQLTGQNTEAFF,TGTGCCAGCAGCCAATTGACAGGGCAGAACACTGAAGCTTTCTTT
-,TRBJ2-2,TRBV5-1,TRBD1,CASSPRQGTTGELFF,TGCGCCAGCAGCCCTCGACAGGGGACCACCGGGGAGCTGTTTTTT